This TCR beta chain was documented in a study of OX40 agonist ivuxolimab in advanced cancers. Study-level background: Every 2 weeks, patients received ivuxolimab intravenously, dosed at 0.01 to 10 mg/kg. Overall study results and limits: The investigators did not determine what antigen specificity the expanded peripheral T cells had. Researchers report that CD8+ T cells had, on average, more expanded clones than CD4+.

Germline CDR1 is SGHNT and CDR2 is YYREEE (reference sequence). This CDR3 has 14 amino acids. The V and J ends lost 0 bases and 2 bases respectively, with 8 bases between them. The assay was immunoSEQ multiplex PCR, and TCRdb's table has in-frame clones only and misses some. Of roughly 100,000 clones in the sample, roughly 87% are singletons; the top ten hold more than 0.25%. Blood specimens came from baseline, cycle 4 day 1, and cycle 7 day 1. With regard to this clone: Antigen specificity is unknown.

This chain links TRBV5-4 with TRBJ1-2; D not certain. Material: CD4+ or CD8+ T cells sorted from blood, obtained in a trial of the OX40 agonist ivuxolimab. The clonotype was recovered from an adult with an advanced solid tumor such as melanoma, head and neck, liver or kidney cancer. Written as DNA, the CDR3 is TGTGCCAGCAGCTTGGTTGGTCAGAACTATGGCTACACCTTC. Residues: CASSLVGQNYGYTF.